A single sample is the source of the 14 T cell receptor beta chains below, sequenced in a study of T cells in women clearing cervical HPV infection. Generated by immunoSEQ multiplex PCR, the TCRdb table keeps only in-frame clones and is missing some. Its table lists 40,000 to 55,000 clones. Material: blood buffy coat. The receptors here all came from a woman between 18 and 69 years old with a cervical HPV16 infection that either progressed to CIN3+ or cleared (not recorded which).

Of note for this clone: At one boundary the junction diverges from the germline segment, which might be a read error. Read data end 3 residues before the CDR3 end; the end is taken from the germline J gene. V usage is TRBV7-9 and J usage is TRBJ2-3; no reliable D call. The CDR3 sequence is 12 residues long. The germline CDR1 and CDR2 sequences are SEHNR and FQNEAQ (reference sequence). This chain's CDR3 is CSSSDSNQPQYF. The covered CDR3 bases are TGTTCCAGCAGCGATAGCAATCAGCCG. The full variable domain, its missing parts supplied by reference TRBV7-9 and TRBJ2-3, is DTGVSQNPRHKITKRGQNVTFRCDPISEHNRLYWYRQTLGQGPEFLTYFQNEAQLEKSRLLSDRFSAERPKGSFSTLEIQRTEQGDSAMYLCSSSDSNQPQYFGPGTRLTVL.

On this clone: The read falls 3 residues short of the CDR3 end, and the missing part is taken from the germline J gene. This chain connects TRBV19 to TRBJ2-3, with 9 bases identical to TRBD1. The CDR3 covers 14 residues. Germline V gene sequence: CDR1 LNHDA, CDR2 SQIVND (reference sequence). The CDR3 loop is CASSIRDRAETQYF. Partial CDR3 DNA: TGTGCCAGTAGTATAAGGGACAGGGCTGAGACG. The variable domain in full, with the rest retrieved from reference TRBV19 and TRBJ2-3, is DGGITQSPKYLFRKEGQNVTLSCEQNLNHDAMYWYRQDPGQGLRLIYYSQIVNDFQKGDIAEGYSVSREKKESFPLTVTSAQKNPTAFYLCASSIRDRAETQYFGPGTRLTVL.

Worth noting for this clone: The read halts 3 residues ahead of the CDR3 end, with the missing end drawn from the germline J gene. This chain joins TRBV5-1 and TRBJ1-1; TRBD1 matches 10 bases. CDR3 length: 13 residues. Germline V gives CDR1 SGHRS, CDR2 YFSETQ. CDR3 DNA (partial): TGCGCCAGCAGCTCCGGACAGGGGGTAGAA. Translating it yields CASSSGQGVE. The entire CDR3 reads CASSSGQGVEAFF.

As concerns this clone: The CDR3 end falls 3 residues outside the read, so it is completed with the germline J gene. The J gene is TRBJ1-1, the V gene TRBV7-9, with 10 nucleotides matching TRBD1. With V trimmed by 3 bases and J by 3 bases, 1 base remained unmatched. The CDR3 is 14 amino acids. Germline CDR1 and CDR2: SEHNR and FQNEAQ (reference sequence). CDR3 region: CASSLTGGDTEAFF. The CDR3 DNA, read in part, is TGTGCCAGCAGCTTGACAGGGGGCGACACTGAA.

As concerns this clone: The CDR3 end falls 3 residues outside the read, so it is completed with the germline J gene. The chain recombines TRBV9 with TRBJ2-5; 9 bases line up with TRBD1. The germline CDR1 and CDR2 sequences are SGDLS and YYNGEE. The ends lost 1 base at V and 4 bases at J; junction bases unmatched: 8. The CDR3 is 16 amino acids. The sequenced part of the CDR3 DNA is TGTGCCAGCAGCGTATCGGGACAGGGATGGGGAGAGACC. Translating it yields CASSVSGQGWGET. The entire CDR3 is CASSVSGQGWGETQYF.

As to this clone: The read terminates 3 residues before the CDR3 end, so the remaining end is supplied by the germline J gene. This chain connects TRBV5-1 to TRBJ2-7; 7 bases agree with TRBD2. Trimming took 0 bases from V and 3 from J; bases not matched to a gene: 6. The CDR3 covers 15 residues. Germline-derived CDR1 and CDR2 are SGHRS and YFSETQ. This CDR3 reads CASSLELAGGYEQYF. The covered CDR3 bases are TGCGCCAGCAGCTTGGAGTTAGCGGGTGGCTACGAG.

About this clone itself: The CDR3 end falls 3 residues outside the read, so it is completed with the germline J gene. The chain joins TRBV20-1 to TRBJ2-5, with 9 bases fitting TRBD2. V trimming: 0 bases; J trimming: 3 bases; junction bases outside the gene matches: 5. This CDR3 is built from 15 residues. Germline loops: CDR1 DFQATT, CDR2 SNEGSKA (reference sequence). CDR3 in amino acids: CSARDLAGAEETQYF. The part of the CDR3 DNA that was read is TGCAGTGCTAGAGATTTAGCGGGGGCCGAAGAGACC.

Note on this clone: The read terminates 3 residues before the CDR3 end, so the remaining end is supplied by the germline J gene. V usage is TRBV4-2 and J usage is TRBJ2-2, with TRBD2 as a possible D gene (7 bases). V gave up 0 bases and J gave up 6 bases, with 17 bases separating them. Germline assignment: CDR1 LGHNA and CDR2 YNFKEQ. CDR3 length: 17 residues. The sequenced part of the CDR3 DNA is TGTGCCAGCAGCCAAGACTCGTGGGGGGGGGCTCCCGGGGAG. It specifies CASSQDSWGGAPGE. The whole CDR3 protein reads CASSQDSWGGAPGELFF.

A word on this clone: The read terminates 3 residues ahead of where the CDR3 ends, so the germline J gene completes it. The V call is TRBV5-1, the J call TRBJ2-3; D is undetermined. This CDR3 has 15 residues. The V end lost 4 bases, the J end lost 4 bases, and 16 bases lay between the germline ends. The V gene's germline CDR1 is SGHRS and CDR2 YFSETQ. The CDR3 region is CASSSMSSLPDTQYF. The CDR3 DNA, read in part, is TGCGCCAGCAGCAGCATGTCTAGTTTGCCAGATACG.

On this clone: The missing CDR3 end, 3 residues past where the read stops, is filled in from the germline J gene. V is TRBV19 and J is TRBJ2-7, with no clear D. From germline, CDR1 is LNHDA and CDR2 SQIVND (reference sequence). The CDR3 sequence is 13 residues long. Trimming shortened V by 4 bases and J by 3 bases, and 10 bases separated the two germline ends. CDR3 protein: CASSTHGGYEQYF. The CDR3 DNA, read in part, is TGTGCCAGTAGTACCCACGGTGGCTACGAG.

The CDR3 loop is CASSLPGQSYGYTF. CDR3 bases read: TGTGCCAGCAGTTTGCCGGGACAGAGCTATGGC. This chain links TRBV28 with TRBJ1-2; 7 bases align to TRBD1. The read ends 3 residues shy of where the CDR3 ends; the end is completed using the germline J gene. This CDR3 comprises 14 residues. Germline V CDR1 and CDR2: MDHEN, SYDVKM. V was pared by 3 bases and J by 4 bases, with 5 bases of the junction left unmatched.

On this clone: The read is 3 residues too short to cover the CDR3 end, so that end is filled in from the germline J gene. This chain joins TRBV6-2 or TRBV6-3 and TRBJ2-1, with 9 nucleotides matching TRBD2. The trim removed 6 bases at V and 0 bases at J, leaving 9 bases unmatched. CDR1 and CDR2 from the germline V gene are MNHEY and SVGEGT. The CDR3 is made up of 17 amino acids. The CDR3 protein is CASRVTSGPRSYNEQFF. CDR3 DNA, as far as it was read: TGTGCCAGCAGGGTGACTAGCGGACCTCGCTCCTACAATGAG.

Comments on this clone: The read falls 3 residues short of the CDR3 end, and the missing part is taken from the germline J gene. The J gene is TRBJ1-4, the V gene TRBV5-1; possible D gene TRBD1, 5 bases. The CDR3 has 14 amino acids. V was cut by 4 bases and J by 6 bases, with 13 bases left in between. Germline values: CDR1 SGHRS, CDR2 YFSETQ. The CDR3 here is CASSRLGVDEKLFF. CDR3 DNA, as far as it was read: TGCGCCAGCAGCCGCTTAGGGGTTGATGAAAAA. Full variable domain (missing parts from reference TRBV5-1 and TRBJ1-4): KAGVTQTPRYLIKTRGQQVTLSCSPISGHRSVSWYQQTPGQGLQFLFEYFSETQRNKGNFPGRFSGRQFSNSRSEMNVSTLELGDSALYLCASSRLGVDEKLFFGSGTQLSVL.

Comment on this clone: One end of the junction is discordant with germline, which a read error may explain. The CDR3 goes on 3 residues after the read ends, and that part is filled in from the germline J gene. The chain combines TRBV12-3 or TRBV12-4 with TRBJ1-3; possible D gene TRBD1, 6 bases. The CDR3 loop spans 18 amino acids. CDR3 loop: CASSRHGQPHHSGNTIYF. Incomplete CDR3 DNA: TGTGCCAGCAGCAGACACGGACAGCCGCATCACTCTGGAAACACA.